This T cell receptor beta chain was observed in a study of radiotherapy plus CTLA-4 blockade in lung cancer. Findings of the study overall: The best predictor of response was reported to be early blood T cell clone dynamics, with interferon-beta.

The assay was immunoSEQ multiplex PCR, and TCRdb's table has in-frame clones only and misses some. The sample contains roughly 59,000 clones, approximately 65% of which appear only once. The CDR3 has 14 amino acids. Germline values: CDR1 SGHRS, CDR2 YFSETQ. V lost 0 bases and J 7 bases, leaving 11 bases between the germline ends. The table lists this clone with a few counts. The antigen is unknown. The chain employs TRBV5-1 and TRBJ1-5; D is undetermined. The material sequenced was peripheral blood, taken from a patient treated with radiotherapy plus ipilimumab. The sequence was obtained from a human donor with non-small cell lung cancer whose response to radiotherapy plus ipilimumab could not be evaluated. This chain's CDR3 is CASSLEAAGQPQHF. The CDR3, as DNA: TGCGCCAGCAGCTTGGAGGCCGCCGGGCAGCCCCAGCATTTT. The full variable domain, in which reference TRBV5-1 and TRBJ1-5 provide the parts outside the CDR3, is KAGVTQTPRYLIKTRGQQVTLSCSPISGHRSVSWYQQTPGQGLQFLFEYFSETQRNKGNFPGRFSGRQFSNSRSEMNVSTLELGDSALYLCASSLEAAGQPQHFGDGTRLSIL.